Listed here are 15 T cell receptor beta chains from one sample, sequenced in a study of shared clonotypes between healthy human individuals. Method: immunoSEQ multiplex PCR; TCRdb's copy keeps in-frame clones and lacks some. Among about 450,000 clones listed, around 80% were seen once. Material: PBMCs. The receptors originated from a woman in her 40s in good health. Some clones in this sample may be carry-over from other donors' samples.

The V call is TRBV27, the J call TRBJ1-4; the match to TRBD1 covers 9 bases. The CDR3 covers 13 residues. Unmatched junction bases numbered 6, after V lost 8 bases and J lost 8 bases. CDR1 is MNHEY and CDR2 is SMNVEV in the germline V gene (reference sequence). CDR3 sequence reads: CASGGTGREKLFF. As DNA, the CDR3 is TGTGCCAGCGGGGGGACAGGGAGGGAAAAACTGTTTTTT.

This chain joins TRBV2 and TRBJ2-3, with unresolved D. This CDR3 is 15 amino acids long. V lost 4 bases, J lost 0 bases, and 11 bases lay in between. In germline, CDR1 is SNHLY, CDR2 FYNNEI. CDR3 in amino acids: CASSVRDPSTDTQYF. The CDR3 region has the DNA TGTGCCAGCAGTGTCCGTGACCCTAGCACAGATACGCAGTATTTT.

V usage is TRBV10-3 and J usage is TRBJ2-1; 8 bases are a match to TRBD1. This CDR3 has 14 amino acids. J gave up 3 bases and V 8 bases, and 6 bases lay outside the gene matches. CDR1 ENHRY and CDR2 SYGVKD come from the germline V gene. The CDR3 DNA reads TGTGCCATCTCCGACAGGGGCCTCTACAATGAGCAGTTCTTC. It yields the protein CAISDRGLYNEQFF.

This chain links TRBV7-8 with TRBJ2-1; weak D call: TRBD2 (5 bases). This CDR3 spans 17 amino acids. From germline, CDR1 is SGHVS and CDR2 FQNEAQ. Trimming removed 4 bases from V and 0 bases from J, with 16 bases in between. CDR3: CASSSIGASRSYNEQFF. Here the CDR3 DNA reads TGTGCCAGCAGCTCTATAGGAGCTAGCCGCTCCTACAATGAGCAGTTCTTC.

The rearrangement joins TRBV10-3 to TRBJ1-1; the match to TRBD1 covers 7 bases. V dropped 3 bases and J dropped 3; count of bases not matched to a gene: 10. Germline V gene lookup returns CDR1 ENHRY and CDR2 SYGVKD. The CDR3 runs 16 residues. The CDR3 DNA reads as TGTGCCATCAGTGATTCCAGGGGGAGCCGGGACACTGAAGCTTTCTTT. This translates into CAISDSRGSRDTEAFF.

The rearrangement joins TRBV7-9 to TRBJ2-3; D remains unclear. The CDR3 length is 14 residues. The germline gives CDR1 SEHNR, CDR2 FQNEAQ (reference sequence). With 4 bases removed from V and 2 bases from J, the gap between germline ends came to 10 bases. The CDR3 sequence is CASSSRPLTDTQYF. DNA of the CDR3: TGTGCCAGCAGCTCCCGCCCCCTCACAGATACGCAGTATTTT.

The rearrangement links TRBV19 to TRBJ2-1; possibly TRBD2 for D (5 bases). V was clipped by 6 bases and J by 9 bases, with 15 bases between them. The germline gives CDR1 LNHDA, CDR2 SQIVND (reference sequence). There are 13 residues in the CDR3. The CDR3 region has the DNA TGTGCCAGTAGGTATGGGTACGCGGGTGAGCAGTTCTTC. It encodes CASRYGYAGEQFF.

The chain employs TRBV7-9 and TRBJ2-5, with 11 bases matching TRBD1. With 0 bases clipped from V and 5 bases from J, the junction kept 5 bases outside the gene matches. Germline V lookup: CDR1 SEHNR, CDR2 FQNEAQ (reference sequence). There are 16 residues in the CDR3. Here the CDR3 reads CASSLAAGQGGETQYF. The CDR3 nucleotides are TGTGCCAGCAGCTTAGCGGCGGGACAGGGGGGTGAGACCCAGTACTTC.

The chain couples TRBV28 to TRBJ1-1; tentative D call: TRBD1 (5 bases). Germline V gene sequence: CDR1 MDHEN, CDR2 SYDVKM. The CDR3 is 14 amino acids. Trimming took 3 bases from V and 1 from J, leaving 9 bases between them. The CDR3 DNA reads TGTGCCAGCAGTTTGGGACTGTCGAACACTGAAGCTTTCTTT. It yields the protein CASSLGLSNTEAFF.

V usage is TRBV11-2 and J usage is TRBJ2-2; no clear D gene. Looked up from germline, CDR1 is SGHAT and CDR2 is FQNNGV. Deletions cut 3 bases from V and 8 bases from J, with 10 bases between. This CDR3 comprises 13 residues. The CDR3 region has the DNA TGTGCCAGCAGCTTCTCCATCGCGGGGGAGCTGTTTTTT. As protein: CASSFSIAGELFF.

As regards this clone: Other DNA sequences of this sample code for an identical CDR3. The genes are TRBV5-1 and TRBJ1-1, with D perhaps TRBD1 (5 bases). V lost 4 bases, J lost 4 bases, and 11 bases lay in between. There are 13 residues in the CDR3. In germline, CDR1 is SGHRS, CDR2 YFSETQ. The CDR3 reads CASSRQGGTEAFF. The CDR3 DNA reads TGCGCCAGCAGCCGTCAGGGAGGCACTGAAGCTTTCTTT. Supplemented by reference TRBV5-1 and TRBJ1-1, the full variable domain reads KAGVTQTPRYLIKTRGQQVTLSCSPISGHRSVSWYQQTPGQGLQFLFEYFSETQRNKGNFPGRFSGRQFSNSRSEMNVSTLELGDSALYLCASSRQGGTEAFFGQGTRLTVV.

The rearrangement joins TRBV5-4 to TRBJ2-3, with 8 bases that match TRBD1. With 3 bases clipped from V and 1 base from J, the junction kept 7 bases outside the gene matches. The length of the CDR3 is 16 residues. Germline-derived CDR1 and CDR2 are SGHNT and YYREEE (reference sequence). In DNA, the CDR3 is TGTGCCAGCAGCTCTCGGACAGGGAGAGGCACAGATACGCAGTATTTT. It specifies CASSSRTGRGTDTQYF.

V and J are TRBV4-1 and TRBJ2-3; tentative D call: TRBD1 (5 bases). The V gene's germline CDR1 is MGHRA and CDR2 YSYEKL. The CDR3 totals 14 residues. The V gene lost 4 bases and the J gene lost 3 bases, with 11 bases spanning the gap. CDR3 coding DNA: TGCGCCAGCAGCCGCACAGGCGTTACAGATACGCAGTATTTT. Translation gives CASSRTGVTDTQYF.

Comment on this clone: A clone one base away is much larger, so this may be a read error. The CDR3 coding sequence is TGTGCCAGCAGCCTTAACCGGTGGAGCACTGAAGCTTTCTTT. This codes for CASSLNRWSTEAFF. The V gene is TRBV4-2, the J gene TRBJ1-1; D remains unclear. Germline V lookup: CDR1 LGHNA, CDR2 YNFKEQ. The V gene lost 4 bases and the J gene lost 4 bases, with 13 bases spanning the gap. The CDR3 runs 14 residues.

This clone appeared a few times. The CDR3 DNA follows: TGTGCCTGGAGCGACAGGGCCCACACTGAAGCTTTCTTT. Translated, it gives CAWSDRAHTEAFF. This chain links TRBV30 with TRBJ1-1, with TRBD1 matching over 7 bases. The ends lost 3 bases at V and 3 bases at J; junction bases unmatched: 4. Germline CDR1 is GTSNPN and CDR2 is SVGIG (reference sequence). CDR3 size: 13 residues.